This TCR beta chain was retrieved from a study of cytomegalovirus exposure and HLA in healthy donors. In regard to this clone: What it binds is not known.

The PCR contained 60 Vbeta and 13 Jbeta primers. Libraries were prepared by immunoSEQ multiplex PCR; TCRdb keeps only in-frame clonotypes and omits some of them. The table for this sample gives 150,000 to 200,000 clones. The V segment lost 4 bases and the J segment 1 base; nucleotides outside the gene matches: 4. The germline V gene encodes CDR1 SNHLY and CDR2 FYNNEI. The CDR3 runs to 15 residues. General study results and limits: The authors later found TCR association rates varying by HLA locus, with DRB1 most and HLA-C fewest.

The chain links TRBV2 to TRBJ1-5; 7 positions match TRBD1. The specimen sequenced was PBMCs. The source is a man in his thirties or forties in good health and CMV-seronegative. The CDR3 DNA is TGTGCCAGCAGTGGACAGGGTTTGAGCAATCAGCCCCAGCATTTT. Translated, it gives CASSGQGLSNQPQHF.